The 29 T cell receptor beta chains listed next were all sequenced from one sample in a study of T cell clones after liver transplantation. Libraries were prepared by immunoSEQ multiplex PCR; TCRdb keeps only in-frame clonotypes and omits some of them. Among 80,000 or so clones listed, roughly 85% were seen once. Sequenced material: CD4+ T cells from blood, taken approximately 3.5 years after liver transplant. Receptors were obtained from a human patient who received a liver transplant. Some T cells may originate from the graft donor.

Relative to its sample, this clone is medium-sized. The chain uses TRBV29-1 and TRBJ1-2; 9 bases match TRBD1. Germline V gene data show CDR1 as SQVTM and CDR2 as ANQGSEA. The V and J ends lost 4 bases and 1 base, in that order; junction bases with no gene match: 10. This CDR3 has 16 amino acids. The CDR3: CSVAGTGHEGNYGYTF. Here the CDR3 DNA reads TGCAGCGTTGCCGGGACAGGGCATGAGGGTAACTATGGCTACACCTTC.

This clone appeared a single time. The chain combines TRBV2 with TRBJ2-1, with 10 bases identical to TRBD2. Trimming took 8 bases from V and 12 from J; bases not matched to a gene: 13. The germline V gene has CDR1 SNHLY and CDR2 FYNNEI. This CDR3 comprises 14 residues. The CDR3 DNA reads TGTGCCAGCGCGGGCGGTAGCGGGGGGAGAGCGCAGTTCTTC. Its protein is CASAGGSGGRAQFF.

The rearrangement uses TRBV21-1 and TRBJ1-1; TRBD1, the table's D call, lacks a check against the DNA. TRBV21-1 is a pseudogene. This CDR3 comprises 15 residues. For the CDR3, the DNA is TGTGCCAGCAGCAAAATTCAGGAAGTGTGGACTGAAGCTTTCTTT. It is translated as CASSKIQEVWTEAFF.

V gene TRBV19 combines with J gene TRBJ1-2; 9 nucleotides line up with TRBD1. V shed 6 bases, J shed 3 bases, and the junction held 14 bases outside the gene matches. CDR1 and CDR2 (germline): LNHDA, SQIVND (reference sequence). The CDR3 is 17 residues long. The CDR3, as DNA: TGTGCCAGTAGCGCCATTGGGAGGGACAGGGATGACTATGGCTACACCTTC. Encoded protein: CASSAIGRDRDDYGYTF.

The chain employs TRBV5-1 and TRBJ1-4; D call uncertain. The V gene's germline CDR1 is SGHRS and CDR2 YFSETQ. CDR3 length equals 17 residues. With 1 base removed from V and 0 bases from J, the gap between germline ends came to 13 bases. The CDR3 DNA follows: TGCGCCAGCAGCTTGAGGGCCACGCTATCAACTAATGAAAAACTGTTTTTT. This gives the protein CASSLRATLSTNEKLFF.

The chain employs TRBV2 and TRBJ1-5; TRBD1 matches at 8 bases. Germline V lookup: CDR1 SNHLY, CDR2 FYNNEI. The CDR3 is made up of 14 amino acids. The V and J ends lost 1 base and 4 bases, in that order; junction bases with no gene match: 0. The CDR3 here is CASSEGTGNQPQHF. The CDR3 DNA follows: TGTGCCAGCAGTGAAGGGACAGGGAATCAGCCCCAGCATTTT.

The chain joins TRBV7-2 to TRBJ2-1, with D tentatively TRBD2 (6 bases). Trimming removed 4 bases from V and 9 bases from J, with 22 bases in between. The CDR3 totals 16 residues. The germline V gene has CDR1 SGHTA and CDR2 FQGNSA. The CDR3: CASSSQPGVGGGEQFF. Written as DNA, the CDR3 is TGTGCCAGCAGCTCCCAGCCGGGAGTTGGTGGCGGTGAGCAGTTCTTC.

The chain links TRBV6-6 to TRBJ1-5; weak D call: TRBD1 (5 bases). Germline CDR1 is MNHNY and CDR2 is SVGAGI (reference sequence). Between the trimmed V and J ends, which lost 4 bases and 6 bases, there was a span of 16 bases. The CDR3 sequence is 15 residues long. The CDR3 DNA is TGTGCCAGCAGTTTCCCTGACAGCGGGGTTCAGCCCCAGCATTTT. This sequence encodes CASSFPDSGVQPQHF.

The rearrangement uses TRBV4-3 and TRBJ1-1; a weak D match, TRBD1 (5 bases). CDR3 length equals 16 residues. Germline V lookup: CDR1 LGHNA, CDR2 YSLEER. V was trimmed by 0 bases and J by 0 bases, leaving 11 bases between them. The CDR3 DNA is TGCGCCAGCAGCCAAGACGGGGGGAGCATGAACACTGAAGCTTTCTTT. This sequence encodes CASSQDGGSMNTEAFF.

The chain recombines TRBV19 with TRBJ2-2; 9 nucleotides match TRBD2. V gave up 6 bases and J gave up 4 bases; unmatched junction bases: 6. CDR3 length equals 15 residues. Germline V gives CDR1 LNHDA, CDR2 SQIVND (reference sequence). The DNA of the CDR3 is TGTGCCAGTAGCCCTAGCGGGACCCTCACCGGGGAGCTGTTTTTT. This translates into CASSPSGTLTGELFF.

The chain employs TRBV5-8 and TRBJ2-7; D call uncertain. The germline V gene has CDR1 SGHTS and CDR2 YDEGEE. The germline V and J ends were trimmed by 3 bases and 0 bases, with 7 bases remaining between them. The CDR3 length is 13 residues. In DNA form, the CDR3 reads TGTGCCAGCAGCTCGGACGGCTCCTACGAGCAGTACTTC. This codes for CASSSDGSYEQYF.

The genes are TRBV28 and TRBJ1-2; the D gene is possibly TRBD1 (5 bases). The CDR3 runs 14 residues. Trimming took off 6 bases at V and 3 bases at J, with 14 bases between the two ends. CDR1 is MDHEN, CDR2 SYDVKM, per germline. CDR3 sequence: CASRPSGDHYGYTF. CDR3 bases: TGTGCCAGCAGACCCTCGGGGGATCACTATGGCTACACCTTC.

This clone has just a few counts. The V gene is TRBV5-1, the J gene TRBJ2-7; tentative D call: TRBD2 (5 bases). The V end lost 4 bases, the J end lost 1 base, and 18 bases lay between the germline ends. Germline CDR1 and CDR2: SGHRS and YFSETQ. CDR3 length: 16 residues. The CDR3 region is CASSPWTRDLSYEQYF. The CDR3 nucleotides are TGCGCCAGCAGCCCATGGACCCGGGATCTATCCTACGAGCAGTACTTC.

The gene calls are TRBV2 and TRBJ1-2; 10 nucleotides line up with TRBD1. Losses at the gene ends were 6 bases for V and 9 bases for J; bases not matched to a gene: 4. This CDR3 region has 12 residues. The V gene's germline CDR1 is SNHLY and CDR2 FYNNEI. The CDR3: CASRDRGPSYTF. Written as DNA, the CDR3 is TGTGCCAGCAGAGACAGGGGGCCGAGCTACACCTTC.

The rearrangement links TRBV9 to TRBJ2-7, with D perhaps matching TRBD2 (6 bases). The CDR3 is 16 amino acids. From germline, CDR1 is SGDLS and CDR2 YYNGEE. Trimming cost V 4 bases and J 0 bases, with 17 bases left between them. The CDR3 DNA follows: TGTGCCAGCAGCCCCGCCGGCGGGATGAGCTCCTACGAGCAGTACTTC. Protein product: CASSPAGGMSSYEQYF. Variable domain in full (rest from reference TRBV9 and TRBJ2-7): DSGVTQTPKHLITATGQRVTLRCSPRSGDLSVYWYQQSLDQGLQFLIQYYNGEERAKGNILERFSAQQFPDLHSELNLSSLELGDSALYFCASSPAGGMSSYEQYFGPGTRLTVT.

This chain uses TRBV15 with TRBJ1-4; TRBD1 aligns across 7 bases. Germline trimming cut 6 bases from V and 2 bases from J; bases unmatched to any gene: 3. CDR1 is LNHNV, CDR2 YYDKDF, per germline (reference sequence). CDR3 length: 14 amino acids. CDR3 bases: TGTGCCACCAGACAGGGGACCACTAATGAAAAACTGTTTTTT. As protein: CATRQGTTNEKLFF. Looking up the rest from reference TRBV15 and TRBJ1-4 gives the full variable domain: DAMVIQNPRYQVTQFGKPVTLSCSQTLNHNVMYWYQQKSSQAPKLLFHYYDKDFNNEADTPDNFQSRRPNTSFCFLDIRSPGLGDTAMYLCATRQGTTNEKLFFGSGTQLSVL.

The rearrangement uses TRBV12-2 and TRBJ1-1; the table's TRBD1 call for D was not verified on the DNA. TRBV12-2 counts as a pseudogene. The CDR3 is made up of 18 amino acids. This chain's CDR3 is CASRLVGNLTGGRLEAFF. CDR3 nucleotides: TGTGCAAGTCGCTTAGTGGGGAATCTGACAGGGGGCCGCCTTGAAGCTTTCTTT.

This chain connects TRBV6-6 to TRBJ1-4, with D possibly TRBD1 on 6 matching bases. This CDR3 is built from 15 residues. Germline loops: CDR1 MNHNY, CDR2 SVGAGI (reference sequence). Trimming took off 5 bases at V and 1 base at J, with 11 bases between the two ends. The chain's CDR3 is CASSTQQGTNEKLFF. The CDR3, as DNA: TGTGCCAGCAGTACCCAACAGGGAACTAATGAAAAACTGTTTTTT.

This clone was recorded a few times. The V gene is TRBV7-2, the J gene TRBJ2-7, with D uncertain. Germline V gene data show CDR1 as SGHTA and CDR2 as FQGNSA. The V gene lost 4 bases and the J gene lost 0 bases, with 19 bases spanning the gap. CDR3 size: 17 residues. Written as DNA, the CDR3 is TGTGCCAGCAGCTGGGAAAGACGGAGAGCCAGCTCCTACGAGCAGTACTTC. Its translation: CASSWERRRASSYEQYF.

This clone was recorded once. The chain combines TRBV9 with TRBJ2-1; 7 nucleotides align to TRBD2. Trimming removed 4 bases from V and 2 bases from J; junction bases left unmatched: 9. The length of the CDR3 is 16 residues. Germline-derived CDR1 and CDR2 are SGDLS and YYNGEE. In DNA, the CDR3 is TGTGCCAGCAGCCTCCGGGACTACTTCCCCTACAATGAGCAGTTCTTC. The encoded protein is CASSLRDYFPYNEQFF.

This clone appeared a few times. This CDR3 reads CASSPAALTDTQYF. The CDR3 coding sequence is TGTGCCAGCTCACCCGCCGCACTCACAGATACGCAGTATTTT. The chain is built from TRBV18 and TRBJ2-3; D is unclear. Deletions cut 3 bases from V and 2 bases from J, with 9 bases between. Germline V CDR1 and CDR2: KGHSH, LQKENI. The CDR3 length is 14 residues. The entire variable domain, with the rest obtained from reference TRBV18 and TRBJ2-3, is as follows: NAGVMQNPRHLVRRRGQEARLRCSPMKGHSHVYWYRQLPEEGLKFMVYLQKENIIDESGMPKERFSAEFPKEGPSILRIQQVVRGDSAAYFCASSPAALTDTQYFGPGTRLTVL.

This clone was seen more than once but under ten times. This chain uses TRBV6-1 with TRBJ1-1; 9 nucleotides align to TRBD1. Germline lookup yields CDR1 MNHNS and CDR2 SASEGT. This CDR3 is 14 amino acids long. J gave up 10 bases and V 2 bases, and 8 bases lay outside the gene matches. The CDR3 nucleotides are TGTGCCAGCAGTGAATGGGACAGGGCGGAGAGAGCTTTCTTT. It yields the protein CASSEWDRAERAFF.

The chain joins TRBV5-1 to TRBJ2-1; 7 nucleotides line up with TRBD1. The CDR3 extends over 13 amino acids. Trimming at V came to 3 bases and at J to 7 bases, leaving 4 bases not matched to a gene. Germline CDR1 is SGHRS and CDR2 is YFSETQ. Written as DNA, the CDR3 is TGCGCCAGCAGCTCTACGACAGGGAATGAGCAGTTCTTC. Its protein is CASSSTTGNEQFF.

The chain is built from TRBV6-6 and TRBJ2-5; D remains unclear. There are 14 residues in the CDR3. V lost 7 bases and J 2 bases, leaving 14 bases between the germline ends. Germline V gives CDR1 MNHNY, CDR2 SVGAGI (reference sequence). CDR3 region: CASILSDVQETQYF. CDR3 coding DNA: TGTGCCAGCATTCTGTCAGACGTACAAGAGACCCAGTACTTC.

The chain has TRBV6-5 and TRBJ1-4; weak D call: TRBD1 (6 bases). CDR3 length equals 15 residues. Per the germline V gene, CDR1 is MNHEY and CDR2 is SVGAGI. The germline V and J ends were trimmed by 5 bases and 7 bases, with 17 bases remaining between them. CDR3 sequence reads: CASSPGHPKAEKLFF. Written as DNA, the CDR3 is TGTGCCAGCAGTCCGGGACACCCAAAGGCTGAAAAACTGTTTTTT.

The chain links TRBV7-2 to TRBJ2-1; D is uncertain. Germline CDR1 is SGHTA and CDR2 is FQGNSA. The length of the CDR3 is 12 residues. Trimming stripped 1 base from V and 10 bases from J, with 8 bases between. CDR3: CASSLVGYEQFF. CDR3 sequence (DNA): TGTGCCAGCAGCTTAGTAGGGTACGAGCAGTTCTTC.

CDR3 in DNA: TGTGCCAGCACCCAGGGATATAGCAATCAGCCCCAGCATTTT. As protein: CASTQGYSNQPQHF. This chain links TRBV6-1 with TRBJ1-5, with a tentative D call TRBD1 (5 bases). CDR1 is MNHNS, CDR2 SASEGT, per germline. Trimming pared 7 bases from V and 0 bases from J, leaving 10 bases between. The CDR3 is made up of 14 amino acids.

This clone appeared a single time. The V call is TRBV7-2, the J call TRBJ1-5, with D possibly TRBD1 on 6 matching bases. The CDR3 length is 15 residues. V lost 5 bases to trimming and J lost 5 bases, with 16 bases between them. The germline V gene has CDR1 SGHTA and CDR2 FQGNSA. The CDR3 DNA sequence: TGTGCCAGCAGCCCGGGGGGCAGCCTGCATCAGCCCCAGCATTTT. Translation gives CASSPGGSLHQPQHF. Filled out from reference TRBV7-2 and TRBJ1-5, the complete variable domain reads GAGVSQSPSNKVTEKGKDVELRCDPISGHTALYWYRQSLGQGLEFLIYFQGNSAPDKSGLPSDRFSAERTGGSVSTLTIQRTQQEDSAVYLCASSPGGSLHQPQHFGDGTRLSIL.

This chain links TRBV5-4 with TRBJ1-3, with a weak D call TRBD1 (5 bases). V lost 4 bases to trimming and J lost 12 bases, with 20 bases between them. CDR3 length equals 14 residues. Germline V gene lookup returns CDR1 SGHNT and CDR2 YYREEE (reference sequence). The CDR3 sequence: CASSAGTGGRNIYF. Written as DNA, the CDR3 is TGTGCCAGCAGCGCTGGGACGGGGGGACGGAACATATATTTT. Variable domain in full (rest from reference TRBV5-4 and TRBJ1-3): ETGVTQSPTHLIKTRGQQVTLRCSSQSGHNTVSWYQQALGQGPQFIFQYYREEENGRGNFPPRFSGLQFPNYSSELNVNALELDDSALYLCASSAGTGGRNIYFGEGSWLTVV.